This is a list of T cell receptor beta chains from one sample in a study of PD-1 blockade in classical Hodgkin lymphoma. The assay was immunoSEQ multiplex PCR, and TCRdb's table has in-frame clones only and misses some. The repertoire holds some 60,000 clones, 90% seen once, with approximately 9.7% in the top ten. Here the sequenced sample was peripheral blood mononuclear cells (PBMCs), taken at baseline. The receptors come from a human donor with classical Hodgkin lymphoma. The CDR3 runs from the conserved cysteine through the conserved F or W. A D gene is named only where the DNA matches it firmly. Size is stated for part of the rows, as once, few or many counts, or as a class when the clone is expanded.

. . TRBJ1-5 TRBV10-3 TGTGCCATCAGTGAGAACAATCAGCCCCAGCATTTT CAISENNQPQHF
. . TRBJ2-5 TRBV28 TGTGCCAGCAGTCCGTTGGCCGGGGAAGAGACCCAGTACTTC CASSPLAGEETQYF
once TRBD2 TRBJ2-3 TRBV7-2 TGTGCCAGCAGCTTTAGGACTAGCGGGAGGGCCCCTGCCACAGATACGCAGTATTTT CASSFRTSGRAPATDTQYF
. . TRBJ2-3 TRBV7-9 TGTGCCAGCAGCTTAGTTGCAGGCACAGATACGCAGTATTTT CASSLVAGTDTQYF
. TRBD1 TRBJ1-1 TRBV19 TGTGCCAGTAGTCCCCGGGACAGGGGAAACAAAAACACTGAAGCTTTCTTT CASSPRDRGNKNTEAFF
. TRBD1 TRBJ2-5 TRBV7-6 TGTGCCAGCAGCTTGGACAGGGGCCATCTGTACTTC CASSLDRGHLYF
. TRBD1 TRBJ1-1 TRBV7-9 TGTGCCAGCCAGCGGGGACAGGGGGCAGTAAACACTGAAGCTTTCTTT CASQRGQGAVNTEAFF
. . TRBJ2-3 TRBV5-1 TGCGCCAGCAGCTTGGTCGCAGGGTCGGTAACAGATACGCAGTATTTT CASSLVAGSVTDTQYF
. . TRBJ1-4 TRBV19 TGTGCCAGTAGTTCTTACTTAAGGGACTCCTGGTATAATAATGAAAAACTGTTTTTT CASSSYLRDSWYNNEKLFF
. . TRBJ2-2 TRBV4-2 TGTGCCAGCAGCCAAGGTATCGGCGGGGCTAACACCGGGGAGCTGTTTTTT CASSQGIGGANTGELFF
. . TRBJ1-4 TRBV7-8 TGTGCCAGCAGCTTCCTGTTTCTTGAAAAACTGTTTTTT CASSFLFLEKLFF
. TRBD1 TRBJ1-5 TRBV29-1 TGCAGCGTTCGACAGGGCCCGGGGCAGCCCCAGCATTTT CSVRQGPGQPQHF
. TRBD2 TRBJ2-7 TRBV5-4 TGTGCCAGCAGCCCAAGTAGCGGGGGGGGCGAGCAGTACTTC CASSPSSGGGEQYF
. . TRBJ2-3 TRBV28 TGTGCCAGCAGCACCGGGACACTTCTAGATGCAGATACGCAGTATTTT CASSTGTLLDADTQYF
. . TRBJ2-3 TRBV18 TGTGCCAGCTCCCGGGACCTTACCTCCACAGATACGCAGTATTTT CASSRDLTSTDTQYF
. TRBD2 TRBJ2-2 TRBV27 TGTGCCAGCAGTCCTGTAGCGGGGGGGAACACCGGGGAGCTGTTTTTT CASSPVAGGNTGELFF
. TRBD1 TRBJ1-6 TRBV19 TGTGCCAGTAGCACCGGGACAGGGTATTCACCCCTCCACTTT CASSTGTGYSPLHF
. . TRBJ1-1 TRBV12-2 TGTGCAAGTCGTTGGGACATAGAGAACACTGAAGCTTTCTTT CASRWDIENTEAFF
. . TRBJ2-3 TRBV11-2 TGTGCCAGCGGCCCCGGGGCGGGGAAAAGCACAGATACGCAGTATTTT CASGPGAGKSTDTQYF
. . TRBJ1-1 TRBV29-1 TGCAGCGTTGAAGATCTGGGGATCGGAGCTTTCTTT CSVEDLGIGAFF
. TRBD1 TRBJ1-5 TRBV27 TGTGCCAGCAGTTTAGACAGGGGGGAGCAGCCCCAGCATTTT CASSLDRGEQPQHF
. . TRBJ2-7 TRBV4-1 TGCGCCAGCAGCCAAGACGACGGCCGGGCCTACGAGCAGTACTTC CASSQDDGRAYEQYF
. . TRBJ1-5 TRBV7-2 TGTGCCAGCAGCGCCGTGGTAGACAACCATCAGCCCCAGCATTTT CASSAVVDNHQPQHF
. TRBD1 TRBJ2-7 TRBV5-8 TGTGCCAGCAGCTTGGAGGGACAGGGTGACGAGCAGTACTTC CASSLEGQGDEQYF
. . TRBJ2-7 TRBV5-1 TGCGCCAGCAGCTTGGCTTGGCGGGGGCTCTACGAGCAGTACTTC CASSLAWRGLYEQYF
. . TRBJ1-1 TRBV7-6 TGTGCCAGCAGCGCGGACGGGAGGGGGAACACTGAAGCTTTCTTT CASSADGRGNTEAFF
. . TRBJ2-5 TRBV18 TGTGCCAGCTCGGCATCGGGCCAAGAGACCCAGTACTTC CASSASGQETQYF
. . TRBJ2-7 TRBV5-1 TGCGCCAGCAGCTTGGGATCCGTGAACTACGAGCAGTACTTC CASSLGSVNYEQYF